This TCR beta chain was documented in a study of CD8+CD57+ T cells in acquired aplastic anemia. Genomic DNA was employed as the template in profiling TCR beta VDJ and CDR3. TCRdb re-derived calls from the reads in MiXCR, one entry per CDR3 protein. Of some 410,000 distinct CDR3 sequences in the sample, about two thirds were seen once. J was trimmed by 5 bases and V by 7 bases; bases with no gene match: 5. The CDR3 spans 14 residues. Study results and caveats: Researchers reported that CD8+ Simpson's diversity was not significantly different in patients versus controls.

As regards this clonotype: Its antigen remains unknown.

Sequenced sample: sorted CD4+, CD8+, or CD8+CD57+ T cells (not recorded which) from PBMCs. This clonotype was obtained from a human donor in good health, serving as a control. The chain combines TRBV12-3 or TRBV12-4 with TRBJ1-6; TRBD1 agrees at 7 bases. CDR3 residues: CASKSTGDNSPLHF. The CDR3 bases are TGTGCCAGCAAATCAACAGGGGATAATTCACCCCTCCACTTT.